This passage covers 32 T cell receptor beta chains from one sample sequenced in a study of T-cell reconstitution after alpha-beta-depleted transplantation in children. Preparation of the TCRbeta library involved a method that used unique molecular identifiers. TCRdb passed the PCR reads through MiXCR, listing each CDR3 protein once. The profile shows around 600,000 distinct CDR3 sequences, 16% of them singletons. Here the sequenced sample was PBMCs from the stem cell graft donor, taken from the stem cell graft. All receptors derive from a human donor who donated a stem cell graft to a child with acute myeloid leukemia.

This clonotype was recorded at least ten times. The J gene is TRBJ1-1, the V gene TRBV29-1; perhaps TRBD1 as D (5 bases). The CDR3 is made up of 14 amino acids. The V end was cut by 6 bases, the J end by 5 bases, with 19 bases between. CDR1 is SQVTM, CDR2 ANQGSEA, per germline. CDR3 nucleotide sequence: TGCAGCGTCTCCGGGGGTAGGGTGGGAACTGAAGCTTTCTTT. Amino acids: CSVSGGRVGTEAFF.

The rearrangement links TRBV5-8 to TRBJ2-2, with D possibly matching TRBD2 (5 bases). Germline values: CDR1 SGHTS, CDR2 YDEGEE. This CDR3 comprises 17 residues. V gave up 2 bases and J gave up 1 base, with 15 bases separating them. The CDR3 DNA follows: TGTGCCAGCAGCTTCCCTCTAGACGGGATGAACACCGGGGAGCTGTTTTTT. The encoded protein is CASSFPLDGMNTGELFF.

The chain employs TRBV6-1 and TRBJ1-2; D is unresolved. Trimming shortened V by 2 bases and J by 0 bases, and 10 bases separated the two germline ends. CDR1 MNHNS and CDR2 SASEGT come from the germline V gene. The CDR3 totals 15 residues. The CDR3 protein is CASSEFRVPNYGYTF. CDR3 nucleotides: TGTGCCAGCAGTGAATTCCGAGTACCTAACTATGGCTACACCTTC.

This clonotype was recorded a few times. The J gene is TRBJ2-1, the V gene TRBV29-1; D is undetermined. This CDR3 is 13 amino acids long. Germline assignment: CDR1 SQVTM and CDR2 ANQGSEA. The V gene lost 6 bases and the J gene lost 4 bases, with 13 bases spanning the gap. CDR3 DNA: TGCAGCGTCTCCCCCCTGGGTTACAATGAGCAGTTCTTC. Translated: CSVSPLGYNEQFF.

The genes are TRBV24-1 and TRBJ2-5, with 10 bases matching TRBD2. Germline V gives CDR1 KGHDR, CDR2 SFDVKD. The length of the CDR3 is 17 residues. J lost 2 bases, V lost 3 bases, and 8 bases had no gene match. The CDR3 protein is CATSDLPGTSEQETQYF. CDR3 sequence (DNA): TGTGCCACCAGTGATCTGCCCGGGACTAGCGAACAAGAGACCCAGTACTTC.

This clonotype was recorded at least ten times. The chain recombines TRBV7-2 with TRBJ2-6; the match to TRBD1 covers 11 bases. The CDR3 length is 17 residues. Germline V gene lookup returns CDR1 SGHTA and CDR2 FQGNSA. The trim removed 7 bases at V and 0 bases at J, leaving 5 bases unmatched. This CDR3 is CASKGQGASSGANVLTF. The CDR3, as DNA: TGTGCCAGCAAAGGACAGGGGGCTTCCTCTGGGGCCAACGTCCTGACTTTC.

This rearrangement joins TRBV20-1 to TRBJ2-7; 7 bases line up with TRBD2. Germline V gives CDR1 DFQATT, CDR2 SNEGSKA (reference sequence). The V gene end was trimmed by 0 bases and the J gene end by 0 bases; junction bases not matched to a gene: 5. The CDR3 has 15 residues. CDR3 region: CSARDTGGSSYEQYV. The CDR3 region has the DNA TGCAGTGCTAGAGATACGGGGGGAAGCTCCTACGAGCAGTACGTC.

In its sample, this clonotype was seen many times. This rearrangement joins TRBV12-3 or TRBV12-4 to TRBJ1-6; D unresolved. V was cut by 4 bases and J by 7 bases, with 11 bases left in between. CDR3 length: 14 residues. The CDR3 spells CASSSSTRNSPLHF. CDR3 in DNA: TGTGCCAGCAGTTCCTCTACGCGGAATTCACCCCTCCACTTT.

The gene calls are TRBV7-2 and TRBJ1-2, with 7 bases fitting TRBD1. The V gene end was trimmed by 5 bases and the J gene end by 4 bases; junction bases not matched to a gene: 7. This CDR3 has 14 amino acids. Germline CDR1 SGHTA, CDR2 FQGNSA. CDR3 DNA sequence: TGTGCCAGCAGCCTTCAGGGGGTTCGCTATGGCTACACCTTC. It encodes CASSLQGVRYGYTF.

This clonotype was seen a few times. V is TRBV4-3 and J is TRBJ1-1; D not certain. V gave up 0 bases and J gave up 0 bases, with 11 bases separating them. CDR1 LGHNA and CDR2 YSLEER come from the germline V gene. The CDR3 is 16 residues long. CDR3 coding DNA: TGCGCCAGCAGCCAAGATTTGAGGCGGATGAACACTGAAGCTTTCTTT. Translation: CASSQDLRRMNTEAFF.

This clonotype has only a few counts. CDR3 protein: CASSYSRGVAGVSTDTQYF. The CDR3 bases are TGTGCCAGCAGTTACTCGAGGGGTGTTGCGGGAGTTAGCACAGATACGCAGTATTTT. The V and J genes are TRBV6-5 and TRBJ2-3; TRBD2 matches at 7 bases. This CDR3 has 19 amino acids. J lost 0 bases, V lost 0 bases, and 12 bases had no gene match. The V gene's germline CDR1 is MNHEY and CDR2 SVGAGI.

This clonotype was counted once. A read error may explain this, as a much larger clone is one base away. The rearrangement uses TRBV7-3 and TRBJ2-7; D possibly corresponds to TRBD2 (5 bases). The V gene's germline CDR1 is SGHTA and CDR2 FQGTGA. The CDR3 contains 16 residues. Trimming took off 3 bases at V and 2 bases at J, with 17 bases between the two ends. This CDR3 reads CASSFNFWTPAYEQYF. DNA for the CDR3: TGTGCCAGCAGCTTTAACTTCTGGACTCCTGCCTACGAGCAGTACTTC.

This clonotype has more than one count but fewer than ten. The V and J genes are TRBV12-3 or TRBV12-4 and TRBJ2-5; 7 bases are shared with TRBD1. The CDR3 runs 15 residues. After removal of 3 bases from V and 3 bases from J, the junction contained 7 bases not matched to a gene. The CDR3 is CASSFRIGTEETQYF. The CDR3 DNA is TGTGCCAGCAGTTTTAGAATCGGGACAGAAGAGACCCAGTACTTC.

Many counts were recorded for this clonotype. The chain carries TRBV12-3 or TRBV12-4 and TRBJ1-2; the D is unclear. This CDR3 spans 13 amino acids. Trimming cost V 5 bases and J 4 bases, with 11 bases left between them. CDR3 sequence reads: CASSMVETYGYTF. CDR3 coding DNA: TGTGCCAGCAGTATGGTGGAGACCTATGGCTACACCTTC.

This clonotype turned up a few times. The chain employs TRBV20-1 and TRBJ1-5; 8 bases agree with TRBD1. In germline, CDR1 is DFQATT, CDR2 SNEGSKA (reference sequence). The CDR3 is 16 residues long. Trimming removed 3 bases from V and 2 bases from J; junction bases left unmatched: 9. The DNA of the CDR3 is TGCAGTGCTAGTACCTCGACAGGGGTGGGCAATCAGCCCCAGCATTTT. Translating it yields CSASTSTGVGNQPQHF.

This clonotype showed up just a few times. In nucleotides, the CDR3 is TGCGCCAGCAGCCATCAAGGACTAGCCCGCACAGATACGCAGTATTTT. Residues: CASSHQGLARTDTQYF. This chain connects TRBV4-3 to TRBJ2-3, with TRBD2 identical over 8 bases. The CDR3 spans 16 residues. V dropped 3 bases and J dropped 1; count of bases not matched to a gene: 6. Germline V gives CDR1 LGHNA, CDR2 YSLEER.

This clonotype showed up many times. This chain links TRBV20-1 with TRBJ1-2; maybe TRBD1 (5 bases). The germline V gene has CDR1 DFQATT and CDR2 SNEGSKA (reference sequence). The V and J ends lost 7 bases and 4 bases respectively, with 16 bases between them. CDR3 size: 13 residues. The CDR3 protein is CSVPTEGTYGYTF. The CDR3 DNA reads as TGCAGTGTGCCGACAGAAGGGACCTATGGCTACACCTTC.

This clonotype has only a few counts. This CDR3 reads CSARAQGDGGYTF. The CDR3, as DNA: TGCAGTGCTAGAGCCCAAGGAGATGGTGGCTACACCTTC. The chain joins TRBV20-1 to TRBJ1-2; D is unresolved. The CDR3 totals 13 residues. The V gene's germline CDR1 is DFQATT and CDR2 SNEGSKA (reference sequence). V was clipped by 1 base and J by 7 bases, with 13 bases between them.

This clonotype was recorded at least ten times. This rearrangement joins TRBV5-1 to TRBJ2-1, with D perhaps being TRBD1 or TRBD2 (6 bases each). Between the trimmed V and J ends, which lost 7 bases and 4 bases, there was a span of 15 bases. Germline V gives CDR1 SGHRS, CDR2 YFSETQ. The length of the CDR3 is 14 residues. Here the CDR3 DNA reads TGCGCCAGCCTAGGGGGGAAGGCTTACAATGAGCAGTTCTTC. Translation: CASLGGKAYNEQFF.

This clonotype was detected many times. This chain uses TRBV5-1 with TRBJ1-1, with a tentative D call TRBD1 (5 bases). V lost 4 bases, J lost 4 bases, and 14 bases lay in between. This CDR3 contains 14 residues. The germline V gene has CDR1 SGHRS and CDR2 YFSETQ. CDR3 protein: CASSLRERGTEAFF. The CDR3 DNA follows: TGCGCCAGCAGCCTCCGAGAGAGGGGCACTGAAGCTTTCTTT.

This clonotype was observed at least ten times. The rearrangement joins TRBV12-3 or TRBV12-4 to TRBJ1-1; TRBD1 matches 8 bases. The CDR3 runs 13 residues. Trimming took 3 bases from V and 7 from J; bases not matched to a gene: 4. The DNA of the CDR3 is TGTGCCAGCAGTTTTAGGGGGACAGGTGAAGCTTTCTTT. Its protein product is CASSFRGTGEAFF.

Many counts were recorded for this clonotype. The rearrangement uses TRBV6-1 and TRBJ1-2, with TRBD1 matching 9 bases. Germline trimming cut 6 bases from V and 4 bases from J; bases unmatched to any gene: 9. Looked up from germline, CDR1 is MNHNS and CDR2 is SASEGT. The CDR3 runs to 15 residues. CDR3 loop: CASRDTGGIGYGYTF. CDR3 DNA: TGTGCCAGCAGGGACACAGGGGGCATCGGCTATGGCTACACCTTC.

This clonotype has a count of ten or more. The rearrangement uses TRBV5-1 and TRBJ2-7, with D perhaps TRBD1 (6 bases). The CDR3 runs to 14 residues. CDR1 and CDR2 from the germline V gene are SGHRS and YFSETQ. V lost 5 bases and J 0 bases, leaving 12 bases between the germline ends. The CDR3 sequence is CASRHRELSYEQYF. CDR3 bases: TGCGCCAGCAGGCACAGGGAGCTCTCCTACGAGCAGTACTTC.

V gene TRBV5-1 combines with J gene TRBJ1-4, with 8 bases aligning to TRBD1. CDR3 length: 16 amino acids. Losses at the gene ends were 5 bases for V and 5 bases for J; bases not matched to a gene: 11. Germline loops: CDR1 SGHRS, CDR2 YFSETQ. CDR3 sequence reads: CASRISIRDRNEKLFF. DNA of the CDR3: TGCGCCAGCAGGATCTCTATCAGGGACAGGAATGAAAAACTGTTTTTT.

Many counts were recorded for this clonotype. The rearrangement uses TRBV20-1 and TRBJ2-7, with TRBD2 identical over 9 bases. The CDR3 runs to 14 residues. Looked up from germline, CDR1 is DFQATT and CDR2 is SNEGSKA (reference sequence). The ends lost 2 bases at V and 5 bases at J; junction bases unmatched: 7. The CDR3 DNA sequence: TGCAGTGCTAGAAACCCGGGACTAGCCCACGAGCAGTACTTC. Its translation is CSARNPGLAHEQYF.

This CDR3 is CASSPLLAGGASSYNEQFF. The CDR3 DNA reads TGTGCCAGCAGCCCTCTGCTAGCGGGGGGTGCGAGCTCCTACAATGAGCAGTTCTTC. This chain links TRBV11-1 with TRBJ2-1, with 11 positions matching TRBD2. Germline V gene sequence: CDR1 SGHAT, CDR2 FQDESV (reference sequence). The CDR3 has 19 residues. J was trimmed by 0 bases and V by 5 bases; bases with no gene match: 12.

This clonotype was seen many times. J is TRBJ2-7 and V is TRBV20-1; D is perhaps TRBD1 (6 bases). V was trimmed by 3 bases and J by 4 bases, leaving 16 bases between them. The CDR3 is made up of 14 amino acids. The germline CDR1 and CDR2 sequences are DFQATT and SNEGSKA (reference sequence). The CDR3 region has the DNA TGCAGTGCTAGCCCGTTCCCCAGGGGATACGAGCAGTACTTC. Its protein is CSASPFPRGYEQYF.

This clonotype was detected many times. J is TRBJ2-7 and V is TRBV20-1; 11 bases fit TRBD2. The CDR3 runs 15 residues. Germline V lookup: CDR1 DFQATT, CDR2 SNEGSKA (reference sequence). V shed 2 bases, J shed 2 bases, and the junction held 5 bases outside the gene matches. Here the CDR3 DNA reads TGCAGTGCTAGACCACTAGCGGGGGACCCCTACGAGCAGTACGTC. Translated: CSARPLAGDPYEQYV.

The CDR3 coding sequence is TGTGCCAGCAGTTACTACGCGGAACCCCAGCATTTT. It codes for CASSYYAEPQHF. The rearrangement links TRBV7-8 to TRBJ1-5; D unresolved. Germline CDR1 and CDR2: SGHVS and FQNEAQ. The CDR3 sequence is 12 residues long. V lost 6 bases and J 10 bases, leaving 13 bases between the germline ends.

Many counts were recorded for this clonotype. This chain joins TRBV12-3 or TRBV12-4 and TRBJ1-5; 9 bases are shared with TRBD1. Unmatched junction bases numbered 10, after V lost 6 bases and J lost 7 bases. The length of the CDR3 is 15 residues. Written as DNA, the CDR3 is TGTGCCAGCAGCAAAATGGGACAGGGAGGCCAGCCCCAGCATTTT. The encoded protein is CASSKMGQGGQPQHF.

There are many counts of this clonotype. CDR3 sequence reads: CASSQEGETQYF. CDR3 coding DNA: TGCGCCAGCAGCCAAGAGGGGGAGACCCAGTACTTC. The chain couples TRBV4-3 to TRBJ2-5; D not resolved. The germline CDR1 and CDR2 sequences are LGHNA and YSLEER. This CDR3 contains 12 residues. V lost 0 bases, J lost 5 bases, and 4 bases lay in between.

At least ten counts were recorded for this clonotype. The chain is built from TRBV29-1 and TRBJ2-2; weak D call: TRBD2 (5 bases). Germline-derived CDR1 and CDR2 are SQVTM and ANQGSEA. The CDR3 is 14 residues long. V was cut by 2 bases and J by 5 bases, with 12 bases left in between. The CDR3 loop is CSVERGTRTGELFF. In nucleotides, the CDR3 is TGCAGCGTTGAACGGGGAACCAGAACCGGGGAGCTGTTTTTT.